Sequencing of this TCR beta chain was carried out in a study of blood T cell repertoires in COVID-19 (dated by TCRdb to the early 2020s). General notes on the study: Samples covering the acute and convalescent phases of COVID-19 were provided by collaborators in the United States, Italy and Spain. The prospective study material was composed of cDNA or gDNA derived from T cells, B-cell-depleted T cells, or PBMCs. The dataset comprised deeply sampled blood TCRbeta repertoires from subjects exposed to, actively infected with, or recovered from COVID-19. The repertoires were released in a freely available public database meant as a resource for research on the immune response to SARS-CoV-2. Samples came from the ongoing ImmuneRACE study (first 160 participants) plus 1,254 subjects from 6 global collaborators. Sample metadata almost always included a de-identified subject ID, COVID-19 status, age in years and sex. HLA class I and class II types, where available, came from metadata supplied by the sample provider rather than from assay-based typing. The paper's findings and limits, for the study overall: Clinical and demographic metadata were provided uncurated, with the amount varying by source and participant.

At one collaborating source in Seattle, patients were enrolled during active infection and were followed longitudinally through the course of disease. Each collaborating institution followed its own protocols to collect whole blood in K2EDTA tubes. For TCRbeta analysis, collaborators shipped samples in one of three forms: frozen whole blood, isolated PBMCs, or DNA extracted from either of those sample types. TCRbeta CDR3 regions were amplified from genomic DNA using the immunoSEQ Assay, a bias-controlled multiplex PCR. For the original study's pipeline: The number of nucleated cells in each sample was estimated by amplification of reference gene primers within the assay. Sequence reads were collapsed and filtered to measure the absolute abundance of every unique TCRbeta CDR3 rearrangement. Productive Simpson clonality was computed per sample as the square root of Simpson's diversity index over productive rearrangements. This immuneACCESS table, as held by TCRdb, lists in-frame sequences with V and J called but not all clones. Of the missing ones, under half trace to an unresolved V gene in checked studies; the others have no known cause. For V, J and clone size, that table is used; D and trimming come from the DNA. Across this sample there are about 270,000 clones, with approximately 91% seen only once. The ten largest clones take up just over 2.5% of the sample.

The CDR3 starts with the cysteine, ends with the phenylalanine, and has 13 residues. Of the read, only the CDR3 DNA is kept; its 39 bases are in frame from base 1. Cut back by 6 bases and 3 bases, the V and J ends lie 12 bases apart. CDR1 LGHDT and CDR2 YNNKEL were looked up in the germline V gene (reference sequence). On this clone: There is no known antigen for this receptor. One base away there is no much larger clone; base qualities are not given.

The clonotype originates from a person under 35 with COVID-19, enrolled during active disease. The sample was peripheral blood. The receptor chain draws on TRBV3-1 (or the pseudogene TRBV3-2) and TRBJ2-7; TRBD1 is a possible D gene, resting on 6 matching bases. The CDR3 in this case is CASSKTGFYEQYF. The DNA reads as follows: TGTGCCAGCAGTAAAACAGGGTTCTACGAGCAGTACTTC.